This is a list of T cell receptor beta chains from one sample in a study of human CD8 memory T cell subsets. From its re-call of the 5' RACE reads, TCRdb lists each CDR3 protein once, without DNA. The table counts approximately 10,000 distinct CDR3 sequences; around 20% lies in the top ten. The sequencing input was CD8+ T cells from PBMCs. The receptors derive from a human donor in good health. Each CDR3 is given with its conserved first and last residue. Fields, in order: CDR3 protein, clone size, J gene, V gene. The size of a clone is reported for some rows only, either as once, few or many, or as a class for expanded clones.

CDR3 protein: CASSLGDSPYQETQYF; clone size: -; J gene: TRBJ2-5; V gene: TRBV7-9
CDR3 protein: CASSALAGTTDTQYF; clone size: -; J gene: TRBJ2-3; V gene: TRBV2
CDR3 protein: CASIDSYNEQFF; clone size: -; J gene: TRBJ2-1; V gene: TRBV6-2/TRBV6-3
CDR3 protein: CASSGLAGEPDTQYF; clone size: -; J gene: TRBJ2-3; V gene: TRBV5-1
CDR3 protein: CATSTGGSTEAFF; clone size: -; J gene: TRBJ1-1; V gene: TRBV12-3/TRBV12-4
CDR3 protein: CASSVETSYNEQFF; clone size: -; J gene: TRBJ2-1; V gene: TRBV9
CDR3 protein: CASSYGRRGYF; clone size: medium-sized; J gene: TRBJ2-7; V gene: TRBV6-2/TRBV6-3
CDR3 protein: CASLGQEVNQPQHF; clone size: -; J gene: TRBJ1-5; V gene: TRBV12-3/TRBV12-4
CDR3 protein: CSARDRKQGARSYGYTF; clone size: medium-sized; J gene: TRBJ1-2; V gene: TRBV20-1
CDR3 protein: CASSPGTSGYTF; clone size: -; J gene: TRBJ1-2; V gene: TRBV5-4
CDR3 protein: CASRSDRDTPYEQYF; clone size: -; J gene: TRBJ2-7; V gene: TRBV6-6
CDR3 protein: CASSLRDVDYNEQFF; clone size: -; J gene: TRBJ2-1; V gene: TRBV4-2
CDR3 protein: CASSSPGIVQETQYF; clone size: -; J gene: TRBJ2-5; V gene: TRBV7-9
CDR3 protein: CASSSSPGTVLEQYF; clone size: -; J gene: TRBJ2-7; V gene: TRBV7-8
CDR3 protein: CAISESAREGQEELFF; clone size: -; J gene: TRBJ2-2; V gene: TRBV10-3
CDR3 protein: CASRTDRMGEQYF; clone size: -; J gene: TRBJ2-7; V gene: TRBV12-3/TRBV12-4
CDR3 protein: CASRESGRNEQFF; clone size: -; J gene: TRBJ2-1; V gene: TRBV5-4
CDR3 protein: CASRGQGSNTGELFF; clone size: medium-sized; J gene: TRBJ2-2; V gene: TRBV3-1
CDR3 protein: CASSKALSWTGGDYGYTF; clone size: -; J gene: TRBJ1-2; V gene: TRBV21-1
CDR3 protein: CASSRTRESNTEAFF; clone size: -; J gene: TRBJ1-1; V gene: TRBV2
CDR3 protein: CASSDQLYGYTF; clone size: -; J gene: TRBJ1-2; V gene: TRBV19
CDR3 protein: CASSPGHSQDTQYF; clone size: large; J gene: TRBJ2-3; V gene: TRBV12-3/TRBV12-4
CDR3 protein: CASSLGTSGRSSDTQYF; clone size: -; J gene: TRBJ2-3; V gene: TRBV5-1
CDR3 protein: CAWSTGGAYNEQFF; clone size: -; J gene: TRBJ2-1; V gene: TRBV30
CDR3 protein: CASSPDYLYQYF; clone size: -; J gene: TRBJ2-3; V gene: TRBV10-2
CDR3 protein: CASSLKVVRQYNEQFF; clone size: -; J gene: TRBJ2-1; V gene: TRBV28
CDR3 protein: CASSLGGSLGSYNEQFF; clone size: -; J gene: TRBJ2-1; V gene: TRBV5-1
CDR3 protein: CASSLTGGTDTQYF; clone size: -; J gene: TRBJ2-3; V gene: TRBV27
CDR3 protein: CASSTLGAGELFF; clone size: medium-sized; J gene: TRBJ2-2; V gene: TRBV28
CDR3 protein: CASSGHVKTSGRAHDEQFF; clone size: -; J gene: TRBJ2-1; V gene: TRBV9
CDR3 protein: CASSRGRDSYNEQFF; clone size: -; J gene: TRBJ2-1; V gene: TRBV5-4
CDR3 protein: CASSLGFRRTVDEQFF; clone size: -; J gene: TRBJ2-1; V gene: TRBV5-8
CDR3 protein: CSASNGDFYGYTF; clone size: -; J gene: TRBJ1-2; V gene: TRBV20-1
CDR3 protein: CASSPHRLAGNEQFF; clone size: -; J gene: TRBJ2-1; V gene: TRBV6-2/TRBV6-3
CDR3 protein: CASSYSQDYNEQFF; clone size: -; J gene: TRBJ2-1; V gene: TRBV6-2/TRBV6-3
CDR3 protein: CASSLAGWDNEQFF; clone size: -; J gene: TRBJ2-1; V gene: TRBV7-9
CDR3 protein: CASRPEGGAVEQYF; clone size: -; J gene: TRBJ2-7; V gene: TRBV6-1
CDR3 protein: CASSEDRTLYEQYF; clone size: -; J gene: TRBJ2-7; V gene: TRBV28
CDR3 protein: CASSTTGLASYEQYF; clone size: -; J gene: TRBJ2-7; V gene: TRBV19
CDR3 protein: CASSLTLGNEQYF; clone size: -; J gene: TRBJ2-7; V gene: TRBV5-1
CDR3 protein: CASTGRPKEKLFF; clone size: -; J gene: TRBJ1-4; V gene: TRBV12-3/TRBV12-4
CDR3 protein: CASSSTGTDYEQYF; clone size: -; J gene: TRBJ2-7; V gene: TRBV5-5
CDR3 protein: CASSLTGTGELFF; clone size: -; J gene: TRBJ2-2; V gene: TRBV12-3/TRBV12-4
CDR3 protein: CASSPSFGGASQPQHF; clone size: medium-sized; J gene: TRBJ1-5; V gene: TRBV23-1